This TCR beta chain is from a study of T cell repertoires in cytomegalovirus infection. In the study overall: Indications of both CMV infection and matching HLA type were provided by public TCR beta signatures.

This clonotype has ten or more counts. Antigen: not known. Study-wide results and limits: The cumulative frequency of public TCR beta families distinguished individuals who carried CMV together with the relevant HLA. There were HLA-C-restricted CMV-specific TCR beta clonotypes dominating the ex vivo response.

TCRdb re-called the reads through MiXCR, storing one row per CDR3 protein. This table has just over 300,000 distinct CDR3 sequences, roughly 15% appearing once. With 1 base clipped from V and 5 bases from J, the junction kept 5 bases outside the gene matches. This CDR3 is 16 amino acids long. The sample was PBMCs. This chain links TRBV12-3 or TRBV12-4 with TRBJ2-2, with 9 bases aligning to TRBD2. This receptor was identified in a human donor in good health (CMV status not recorded). Some clones in this sample may be carry-over from other donors' samples. In DNA form, the CDR3 reads TGTGCCAGCAGTTTAGTTTCCGCGGGGGGGACCGGGGAGCTGTTTTTT. Amino acids: CASSLVSAGGTGELFF.